This paragraph covers one T cell receptor (beta chain) sequence. This CDR3 is built from 15 residues. The V gene end was trimmed by 6 bases and the J gene end by 7 bases; junction bases not matched to a gene: 8. The germline gives CDR1 MNHEY, CDR2 SVGAGI. Original processing methods: Amplification with reference gene primers provided the estimates of nucleated cell counts. Assay: immunoSEQ multiplex PCR; the TCRdb copy retains only in-frame clones and omits some. That table furnishes V, J and clone size, whereas the DNA furnished D and trimming. The sample lists fewer than 85,000 clones; around 76% were seen once. The source of the sample is a study of blood T cell repertoires in COVID-19.

The receptor comes from a woman of 80 years or more with active or convalescent COVID-19. Sample: peripheral blood. The chain uses TRBV6-5 and TRBJ1-5; TRBD1 aligns across 11 bases. The DNA for the CDR3 is TGTGCCAGCAGGCCGGGACAGGGGGTCTGGCAGCCCCAGCATTTT. This gives the protein CASRPGQGVWQPQHF.